This TCR beta chain comes out of a study of T cell changes during pregnancy in multiple sclerosis. The repertoire was sequenced with immunoSEQ multiplex PCR; TCRdb's copy has only in-frame clones and lacks some. The data show roughly 70,000 clones, approximately 92% seen once. Germline CDR1 and CDR2: LNHDA and SQIVND (reference sequence). The length of the CDR3 is 15 residues. V dropped 5 bases and J dropped 7; count of bases not matched to a gene: 9. V usage is TRBV19 and J usage is TRBJ2-7; 12 bases are a match to TRBD2. This receptor was identified in a female donor with multiple sclerosis, enrolled in a pregnancy study. Source: peripheral blood, taken before pregnancy. As DNA, the CDR3 is TGTGCCAGTAGTTCCCGGACTAGCGGGACTTGGGAGCAGTACTTC. Its translation is CASSSRTSGTWEQYF. The full variable domain, in which reference TRBV19 and TRBJ2-7 provide the parts outside the CDR3, is DGGITQSPKYLFRKEGQNVTLSCEQNLNHDAMYWYRQDPGQGLRLIYYSQIVNDFQKGDIAEGYSVSREKKESFPLTVTSAQKNPTAFYLCASSSRTSGTWEQYFGPGTRLTVT.